A single sample gave rise to the 32 T cell receptor beta chains below, sequenced in a study of cytomegalovirus exposure and HLA in healthy donors. The study ran its PCR with 60 Vbeta and 13 Jbeta primers. The method was immunoSEQ multiplex PCR; TCRdb's version includes in-frame clones alone and lacks a portion of them. This sample yields some 45,000 clones, of which about 47% are seen a single time; 9.5% to 13% belongs to the top ten. Specimen: PBMCs. The receptors were gathered from a human donor in good health.

This chain connects TRBV5-1 to TRBJ1-2; 7 bases agree with TRBD1. The CDR3 covers 15 residues. J lost 2 bases, V lost 0 bases, and 4 bases had no gene match. CDR1 and CDR2 (germline): SGHRS, YFSETQ. CDR3 sequence: CASSLEQGLNYGYTF. CDR3 nucleotides: TGCGCCAGCAGCTTGGAACAGGGGTTGAACTATGGCTACACCTTC.

This clone was recorded a few times. The J gene is TRBJ1-2, the V gene TRBV7-9; no clear D gene. V gave up 3 bases and J gave up 5 bases, with 10 bases separating them. Germline loops: CDR1 SEHNR, CDR2 FQNEAQ (reference sequence). This CDR3 region has 13 residues. The CDR3 bases are TGTGCCAGCAGCTTGAGAGGTGAATATGGCTACACCTTC. Translating it yields CASSLRGEYGYTF.

The chain has TRBV6-5 and TRBJ2-7; D possibly corresponds to TRBD1 (6 bases). Trimming pared 0 bases from V and 0 bases from J, leaving 9 bases between. From germline, CDR1 is MNHEY and CDR2 SVGAGI. The CDR3 totals 15 residues. CDR3 loop: CASSYSQGISYEQYF. The CDR3 coding sequence is TGTGCCAGCAGTTACTCCCAGGGGATCTCCTACGAGCAGTACTTC.

The J gene is TRBJ2-1, the V gene TRBV18; a possible D gene is TRBD2 (6 bases). This CDR3 contains 15 residues. Per the germline V gene, CDR1 is KGHSH and CDR2 is LQKENI. The V and J ends lost 2 bases and 3 bases respectively, with 11 bases between them. This CDR3 is CASSPDGSSYNEQFF. The DNA of the CDR3 is TGTGCCAGCTCACCAGACGGGAGCAGCTACAATGAGCAGTTCTTC.

The rearrangement uses TRBV5-1 and TRBJ1-2; 7 bases are shared with TRBD1. This CDR3 is 15 amino acids long. Losses at the gene ends were 4 bases for V and 2 bases for J; bases not matched to a gene: 8. The germline gives CDR1 SGHRS, CDR2 YFSETQ. In nucleotides, the CDR3 is TGCGCCAGCAGCCAAGGGACAGCAGTCAACTATGGCTACACCTTC. Translating gives CASSQGTAVNYGYTF.

The V gene is TRBV7-8, the J gene TRBJ2-1; a weak D match, TRBD2 (5 bases). Trimming shortened V by 3 bases and J by 9 bases, and 15 bases separated the two germline ends. There are 14 residues in the CDR3. In germline, CDR1 is SGHVS, CDR2 FQNEAQ. As DNA, the CDR3 is TGTGCCAGCAGCTTTGTCGTGTCCGCGGGTGAGCAGTTCTTC. This translates into CASSFVVSAGEQFF. The complete variable domain, with remaining parts taken from reference TRBV7-8 and TRBJ2-1, reads GAGVSQSPRYKVAKRGQDVALRCDPISGHVSLFWYQQALGQGPEFLTYFQNEAQLDKSGLPSDRFFAERPEGSVSTLKIQRTQQEDSAVYLCASSFVVSAGEQFFGPGTRLTVL.

The chain uses TRBV5-4 and TRBJ2-3; 8 bases match TRBD2. Germline CDR1 SGHNT, CDR2 YYREEE (reference sequence). Trimming took 4 bases from V and 1 from J; bases not matched to a gene: 5. The CDR3 is made up of 15 amino acids. CDR3 bases: TGTGCCAGCAGCCCCGGGACTAGGGGCACAGATACGCAGTATTTT. This encodes CASSPGTRGTDTQYF.

This clone has just a few counts. The same CDR3 arises from other DNA sequences in this sample as well. The gene calls are TRBV6-5 and TRBJ1-5, with D unresolved. CDR1 is MNHEY and CDR2 is SVGAGI in the germline V gene. The length of the CDR3 is 14 residues. V was trimmed by 5 bases and J by 6 bases, leaving 14 bases between them. CDR3 bases: TGTGCCAGCAGTCGCCGGGAGAGTCGTCAGCCCCAGCATTTT. This gives the protein CASSRRESRQPQHF.

This CDR3 is CASSAREGFEQYF. Written as DNA, the CDR3 is TGCGCCAGCAGCGCGCGGGAGGGATTCGAGCAGTACTTC. The J gene is TRBJ2-5, the V gene TRBV5-1; 9 positions agree with TRBD2. The DNA end is a closer match to TRBJ2-7, so the J assignment may be wrong. CDR3 length: 13 residues. CDR1 and CDR2 from the germline V gene are SGHRS and YFSETQ.

This chain uses TRBV12-5 with TRBJ1-2; D may be TRBD1 (5 bases). The germline CDR1 and CDR2 sequences are LGHNT and FRNRAP. The CDR3 consists of 13 residues. The V and J ends lost 8 bases and 3 bases respectively, with 13 bases between them. CDR3 residues: CASSGQGYYGYTF. DNA for the CDR3: TGTGCTAGTTCCGGGCAGGGTTACTATGGCTACACCTTC.

The CDR3 spells CASLATGGPDTQYF. DNA of the CDR3: TGTGCCAGTTTGGCGACAGGGGGCCCAGATACGCAGTATTTT. The gene calls are TRBV19 and TRBJ2-3; TRBD1 agrees at 10 bases. Germline CDR1 LNHDA, CDR2 SQIVND (reference sequence). J lost 4 bases, V lost 8 bases, and 6 bases had no gene match. The CDR3 totals 14 residues.

The V and J genes are TRBV7-9 and TRBJ1-6; D gene unclear. There are 14 residues in the CDR3. In germline, CDR1 is SEHNR, CDR2 FQNEAQ (reference sequence). Trimming left V 4 bases short and J 10 bases short, with 14 bases between. DNA of the CDR3: TGTGCCAGCAGCTATACCTCGGGGTCATCACCCCTCCACTTT. Its translation is CASSYTSGSSPLHF.

The chain carries TRBV6-1 and TRBJ1-2, with 7 bases lining up with TRBD1. This CDR3 is 15 amino acids long. V lost 2 bases and J lost 7; bases outside the gene matches: 10. Germline V lookup: CDR1 MNHNS, CDR2 SASEGT. The CDR3 DNA reads TGTGCCAGCAGTGAACAGAGACAGGGTGCAAGTGGCTACACCTTC. Protein: CASSEQRQGASGYTF.

This clone was detected only a few times. V usage is TRBV10-3 and J usage is TRBJ1-1; a possible D gene is TRBD1 (6 bases). There are 14 residues in the CDR3. V lost 6 bases and J lost 1, with 12 bases in between. Germline V lookup: CDR1 ENHRY, CDR2 SYGVKD. CDR3 sequence: CAIRTQGPNTEAFF. The CDR3 nucleotides are TGTGCCATCAGAACACAGGGACCGAACACTGAAGCTTTCTTT.

This clone was observed a few times. The J gene is TRBJ2-3, the V gene TRBV4-3; D ambiguous. Germline V gives CDR1 LGHNA, CDR2 YSLEER. The CDR3 runs 13 residues. V lost 2 bases and J lost 6, with 9 bases in between. The CDR3 coding sequence is TGCGCCAGCAGCCAAAAGAAGAGGGATACGCAGTATTTT. Translating it yields CASSQKKRDTQYF.

This clone has just a few counts. The CDR3 spells CASSPRTSPETQYF. CDR3 in DNA: TGTGCCAGCAGCCCACGGACTAGCCCTGAGACCCAGTACTTC. The V and J genes are TRBV11-2 and TRBJ2-5; TRBD2 aligns across 8 bases. The CDR3 totals 14 residues. With V trimmed by 5 bases and J by 5 bases, 7 bases remained unmatched. CDR1 and CDR2 (germline): SGHAT, FQNNGV.

This clone occurred a few times. The chain links TRBV5-6 to TRBJ2-3, with TRBD2 matching over 11 bases. Unmatched junction bases numbered 10, after V lost 4 bases and J lost 0 bases. The CDR3 runs to 18 residues. Per germline, CDR1 SGHDT and CDR2 YYEEEE. The CDR3 coding sequence is TGTGCCAGCAGCCCACCTCCTAGCGGGGGGTTTAGCACAGATACGCAGTATTTT. It specifies CASSPPPSGGFSTDTQYF. Based on the CDR3 plus reference TRBV5-6 and TRBJ2-3, the full variable domain is DAGVTQSPTHLIKTRGQQVTLRCSPKSGHDTVSWYQQALGQGPQFIFQYYEEEERQRGNFPDRFSGHQFPNYSSELNVNALLLGDSALYLCASSPPPSGGFSTDTQYFGPGTRLTVL.

This clone showed up just a few times. The gene calls are TRBV19 and TRBJ1-5, with a possible D match to TRBD1 (6 bases). Trimming removed 5 bases at V and 7 bases at J, with 15 bases between. The germline V gene encodes CDR1 LNHDA and CDR2 SQIVND (reference sequence). This CDR3 contains 14 residues. The CDR3 DNA is TGTGCCAGTAGTCAGGGGAAGGGAAGGCAGCCCCAGCATTTT. Amino acid sequence: CASSQGKGRQPQHF. Combining the CDR3 with reference TRBV19 and TRBJ1-5 gives the whole variable domain DGGITQSPKYLFRKEGQNVTLSCEQNLNHDAMYWYRQDPGQGLRLIYYSQIVNDFQKGDIAEGYSVSREKKESFPLTVTSAQKNPTAFYLCASSQGKGRQPQHFGDGTRLSIL.

V and J are TRBV2 and TRBJ2-1, with TRBD2 matching 7 bases. The CDR3 is 12 residues long. CDR1 SNHLY and CDR2 FYNNEI come from the germline V gene. The V gene end was trimmed by 1 base and the J gene end by 15 bases; junction bases not matched to a gene: 6. CDR3 nucleotide sequence: TGTGCCAGCAGTGAAGGGGGGACTATGTGGTTCTTC. Protein: CASSEGGTMWFF.

This chain connects TRBV27 to TRBJ1-1; perhaps TRBD1 as D (6 bases). Trimming stripped 6 bases from V and 5 bases from J, with 13 bases between. CDR1 is MNHEY and CDR2 is SMNVEV in the germline V gene (reference sequence). This CDR3 region has 13 residues. This CDR3 is CASSSQGRTEAFF. In nucleotides, the CDR3 is TGTGCCAGCAGCTCTCAGGGGCGTACTGAAGCTTTCTTT.

There are a few counts of this clone. This chain links TRBV4-3 with TRBJ2-7, with D possibly being TRBD1 (6 bases). Trimming pared 3 bases from V and 5 bases from J, leaving 11 bases between. CDR1 and CDR2 (germline): LGHNA, YSLEER. The CDR3 runs 13 residues. The CDR3 is CASSHIRGHEQYF. The CDR3, as DNA: TGCGCCAGCAGCCATATCAGGGGTCACGAGCAGTACTTC.

V is TRBV7-6 and J is TRBJ1-1, with a weak D call TRBD1 (5 bases). The CDR3 contains 12 residues. V was trimmed by 3 bases and J by 3 bases, leaving 5 bases between them. Per the germline V gene, CDR1 is SGHVS and CDR2 is FNYEAQ. CDR3: CASSFRDTEAFF. CDR3 DNA: TGTGCCAGCAGCTTCAGGGACACTGAAGCTTTCTTT.

The rearrangement links TRBV9 to TRBJ1-4; 10 bases line up with TRBD1. Trimming removed 4 bases from V and 7 bases from J; junction bases left unmatched: 10. Germline V gives CDR1 SGDLS, CDR2 YYNGEE. CDR3 length: 16 amino acids. Here the CDR3 reads CASSSDRGSDGEKLFF. DNA of the CDR3: TGTGCCAGCAGCTCGGACAGGGGGAGCGATGGTGAAAAACTGTTTTTT.

This clone came up a few times. The V gene is TRBV11-1, the J gene TRBJ2-5, with TRBD1 identical over 7 bases. Germline trimming cut 2 bases from V and 5 bases from J; bases unmatched to any gene: 8. The length of the CDR3 is 15 residues. Germline V gives CDR1 SGHAT, CDR2 FQDESV (reference sequence). The CDR3 loop reads CASSLRRGQEETQYF. Written as DNA, the CDR3 is TGTGCCAGCAGCTTACGTAGGGGGCAGGAGGAGACCCAGTACTTC.

The V and J genes are TRBV2 and TRBJ2-5, with 14 bases identical to TRBD2. Germline-derived CDR1 and CDR2 are SNHLY and FYNNEI. This CDR3 comprises 16 residues. V lost 6 bases, J lost 4 bases, and 7 bases stayed unmatched. The CDR3 nucleotides read TGTGCCAGCAGGCAGACCGGGACTAGCGGGGGAGAGACCCAGTACTTC. Its translation: CASRQTGTSGGETQYF.

This clone qualifies as medium-sized. This chain links TRBV4-2 with TRBJ1-6, with 9 bases that match TRBD1. Germline CDR1 is LGHNA and CDR2 is YNFKEQ. This CDR3 is built from 16 residues. The ends lost 0 bases at V and 9 bases at J; junction bases unmatched: 6. The CDR3 is CASSQDSGTGSSPLHF. The DNA for the CDR3 is TGTGCCAGCAGCCAAGATTCCGGGACAGGGAGTTCACCCCTCCACTTT.

This rearrangement joins TRBV7-9 to TRBJ1-1; no reliable D call. Trimming cost V 5 bases and J 3 bases, with 7 bases left between them. Germline V gene lookup returns CDR1 SEHNR and CDR2 FQNEAQ (reference sequence). The CDR3 runs to 12 residues. The CDR3 spells CASSPDYTEAFF. CDR3 DNA: TGTGCCAGCAGCCCCGACTACACTGAAGCTTTCTTT.

This clone was counted a few times. The V gene is TRBV7-3, the J gene TRBJ2-2, with 7 bases fitting TRBD1. V lost 1 base to trimming and J lost 4 bases; unmatched junction nucleotides: 6. This CDR3 region has 16 residues. Germline assignment: CDR1 SGHTA and CDR2 FQGTGA. For the CDR3, the DNA is TGTGCCAGCAGCTTAAGAGGGGGCCGGGGCACCGGGGAGCTGTTTTTT. Translating gives CASSLRGGRGTGELFF. Full variable domain (rest looked up from reference TRBV7-3 and TRBJ2-2): GAGVSQTPSNKVTEKGKYVELRCDPISGHTALYWYRQSLGQGPEFLIYFQGTGAADDSGLPNDRFFAVRPEGSVSTLKIQRTERGDSAVYLCASSLRGGRGTGELFFGEGSRLTVL.

V is TRBV9 and J is TRBJ2-5; TRBD2 might be the D (7 bases). Germline assignment: CDR1 SGDLS and CDR2 YYNGEE. CDR3 length: 15 amino acids. With 1 base removed from V and 5 bases from J, the gap between germline ends came to 15 bases. This CDR3 reads CASSVSGGAIETQYF. The CDR3 region has the DNA TGTGCCAGCAGCGTAAGTGGGGGGGCCATTGAGACCCAGTACTTC.

The V call is TRBV9, the J call TRBJ2-3; 13 bases are a match to TRBD2. The CDR3 has 16 amino acids. V lost 3 bases to trimming and J lost 3 bases; unmatched junction nucleotides: 4. Per germline, CDR1 SGDLS and CDR2 YYNGEE. The CDR3 here is CASSGGTSGTTDTQYF. Written as DNA, the CDR3 is TGTGCCAGCAGCGGGGGGACTAGCGGGACAACAGATACGCAGTATTTT.

This clone was detected only a few times. The CDR3: CASSGQLSGTEAFF. The CDR3 nucleotides are TGTGCCAGCAGTGGACAGTTGTCGGGCACTGAAGCTTTCTTT. This chain joins TRBV2 and TRBJ1-1, with D tentatively TRBD1 (5 bases). Germline V gene data show CDR1 as SNHLY and CDR2 as FYNNEI. The V end was cut by 4 bases, the J end by 4 bases, with 13 bases between. CDR3 length: 14 amino acids.

With respect to this clone: At one of its ends the junction is not consistent with the germline gene, which may arise from a read error. V usage is TRBV11-2 and J usage is TRBJ1-4; D may be TRBD1 (6 bases). Per the germline V gene, CDR1 is SGHAT and CDR2 is FQNNGV. The CDR3 runs 13 residues. CDR3 bases: TGTGCCAGCAGCTCAATGACAGGTTCTATTCCCTCCTTT. Amino acids: CASSSMTGSIPSF.